Listed below are T cell receptor beta chains from one sample, sequenced in a study of cytomegalovirus exposure and HLA in healthy donors. Sequencing was performed with immunoSEQ multiplex PCR; in TCRdb, only in-frame clones are kept and a portion is missing. The sample lists hundreds of thousands of clones; around four fifths were seen once. The sample was PBMCs. These receptors all come from a boy aged 5-17 years in good health and CMV-seronegative. Both conserved end residues are part of each CDR3. The D gene is left open where the match is weak. Expanded clones get a size class; other rows say once, few or many, or leave the size out.

J gene,D gene,clone size,V gene,CDR3 length,CDR3 protein,CDR3 DNA
TRBJ2-3,-,-,TRBV30,13,CAWSADLSDTQYF,TGTGCCTGGAGTGCTGATTTGAGCGATACGCAGTATTTT
TRBJ1-3,-,-,TRBV5-1,16,CASSLDPLLSGNTIYF,TGCGCCAGCAGCTTGGATCCACTCCTCTCTGGAAACACCATATATTTT
TRBJ1-3,-,-,TRBV18,16,CASSPPPTGSGNTIYF,TGTGCCAGCTCACCCCCGCCGACGGGCTCTGGAAACACCATATATTTT
TRBJ1-1,-,few,TRBV21-1,14,CASIPRGGDTEAFF,TGTGCCAGCATCCCAAGAGGAGGGGACACTGAAGCTTTCTTT
TRBJ2-1,TRBD1,-,TRBV7-9,17,CASSPQGSPPSYNEQFF,TGTGCCAGCAGCCCACAGGGGTCCCCCCCATCCTACAATGAGCAGTTCTTC
TRBJ2-7,TRBD2,once,TRBV2,14,CASSTGTRAYEQYF,TGTGCCAGCAGCACAGGGACTAGGGCCTACGAGCAGTACTTC
TRBJ1-5,-,-,TRBV9,15,CASSPDKYSNQPQHF,TGTGCCAGCAGCCCCGACAAATATAGCAATCAGCCCCAGCATTTT
TRBJ2-3,-,-,TRBV15,17,CATSVEKYPSVGDTQYF,TGTGCCACCAGCGTCGAAAAGTACCCTAGCGTCGGGGATACGCAGTATTTT
TRBJ2-1,TRBD2,-,TRBV18,15,CASSPGLAGYNEQFF,TGTGCCAGCTCACCGGGACTAGCGGGCTACAATGAGCAGTTCTTC
TRBJ2-3,TRBD2,once,TRBV9,15,CASSTSGVLGDTQYF,TGTGCCAGCAGCACTAGCGGGGTCCTCGGGGATACGCAGTATTTT
TRBJ1-2,TRBD1,-,TRBV7-2,14,CASSPRQGWYGYTF,TGTGCCAGCAGCCCTCGACAGGGTTGGTATGGCTACACCTTC
TRBJ2-7,-,-,TRBV7-2,13,CASSLVTGTEQYF,TGTGCCAGCAGCTTAGTAACGGGGACTGAGCAGTACTTC
TRBJ2-1,TRBD2,-,TRBV5-6,15,CASSGQEREYNEQFF,TGTGCCAGCAGCGGGCAAGAGCGGGAGTACAATGAGCAGTTCTTC
TRBJ2-7,TRBD1,few,TRBV6-1,15,CASSEEGGQAYEQYF,TGTGCCAGCAGTGAAGAGGGTGGACAGGCCTACGAGCAGTACTTC
TRBJ2-2,TRBD2,-,TRBV29-1,14,CSIRSGKTTGELFF,TGCAGCATACGGAGCGGGAAGACCACCGGGGAGCTGTTTTTT
TRBJ1-1,-,-,TRBV7-2,13,CASSLRGGTEAFF,TGTGCCAGCAGCCTACGAGGCGGGACTGAAGCTTTCTTT
TRBJ2-2,TRBD2,once,TRBV7-2,17,CASSLRGGTSATGELFF,TGTGCCAGCAGCCTAAGGGGAGGGACTAGCGCGACCGGGGAGCTGTTTTTT
TRBJ2-3,TRBD1,-,TRBV27,17,CASSLSGSGTGLDTQYF,TGTGCCAGCAGTTTATCCGGATCCGGGACAGGGCTCGATACGCAGTATTTT
TRBJ2-7,TRBD1,-,TRBV11-1,15,CASSPGTGGSYEQYF,TGTGCCAGCAGCCCTGGGACAGGGGGCTCCTACGAGCAGTACTTC
TRBJ2-7,TRBD2,-,TRBV11-3,16,CASSRYDGLAGYEQYF,TGTGCCAGCAGCCGATACGACGGACTAGCGGGATACGAGCAGTACTTC
TRBJ2-7,TRBD1,few,TRBV5-4,15,CASSSPGQGAREQYF,TGTGCCAGCAGCTCACCGGGACAGGGGGCGCGTGAGCAGTACTTC
TRBJ2-3,-,few,TRBV9,15,CASSGIGGPTDTQYF,TGTGCCAGCAGCGGTATAGGGGGACCTACAGATACGCAGTATTTT
TRBJ2-7,-,-,TRBV30,12,CAWRTRAYEQYF,TGTGCCTGGAGGACACGCGCCTACGAGCAGTACTTC
TRBJ1-3,-,few,TRBV9,16,CASSVTGFYSGNTIYF,TGTGCCAGCAGCGTTACAGGGTTCTACTCTGGAAACACCATATATTTT